This T cell receptor (beta chain) was captured in a study of T-cell reconstitution after alpha-beta-depleted transplantation in children. The table lists this clonotype with many counts. No antigen is known for it. Library preparation (for TCRbeta) was performed with unique molecular identifiers. Each CDR3 protein gets one entry after TCRdb re-called the PCR reads with MiXCR. The sample records hundreds of thousands of distinct CDR3 sequences, approximately 11% being singletons. The study's findings and limits: TCRbeta diversity was high at day 60 in some patients (a result of surviving recipient T cells and thymic progenitors). Reportedly, roughly two months post-transplant, alpha-beta T cells arose from several hundred expanded graft clones. One year after transplant, T-cell counts and diversity came mostly from newly produced T cells.

This CDR3 has 16 residues. V dropped 2 bases and J dropped 1; count of bases not matched to a gene: 6. Germline assignment: CDR1 SGHTA and CDR2 FQGNSA. The specimen was PBMCs, collected before TCRalphabeta/CD19-depleted stem cell transplant. The gene calls are TRBV7-2 and TRBJ2-5, with TRBD1 matching over 8 bases. This TCR derives from a child less than two years old with acute myeloid leukemia, due to receive a stem cell transplant. In nucleotides, the CDR3 is TGTGCCAGCAGCTTAATCCTCAGGGGGCGCCAAGAGACCCAGTACTTC. It encodes CASSLILRGRQETQYF.